This T cell receptor (beta chain) was documented in a study of PD-1 blockade in classical Hodgkin lymphoma. Broader study findings: Reports indicated that newly diagnosed patients had lower baseline TCR diversity than healthy donors did. Baseline diversity in complete responders resembled that of newly diagnosed patients.

Clones were read by immunoSEQ multiplex PCR, and TCRdb kept only the in-frame ones, dropping some. Of approximately 98,000 clones in the sample, around 89% are singletons; the top ten hold about 20%. Autologous stem cell transplantation was followed by relapse in every patient, and brentuximab vedotin exposure varied. This clone occurred once. Its target is not known. Here the sequenced sample was peripheral blood mononuclear cells (PBMCs), taken before the second cycle of nivolumab. This receptor was taken from a human donor with classical Hodgkin lymphoma.

The CDR3 region is CASSQSVGCQPQHF. The DNA of the CDR3 is TGCGCCAGCAGTCAATCGGTGGGCTGCCAGCCCCAGCATTTT. The V gene is TRBV23-1, the J gene TRBJ1-5; D call uncertain. TRBV23-1 is noted as an ORF with a role that remains uncertain. Trimming took off 0 bases at V and 7 bases at J, with 10 bases between the two ends. This CDR3 comprises 14 residues.